The 20 T cell receptor beta chains listed next were all sequenced from one sample in a study of shared clonotypes between healthy human individuals. Here immunoSEQ multiplex PCR was the method, and the copy in TCRdb shows in-frame clones only, minus some. The sample has 2 million to 3 million clones, under 95% seen once. The material sequenced was naive CD4+ T cells from PBMCs. Regarding subset: CD45RA+ positively selected. The receptors stem from a man younger than 30 in good health. Some clones in this sample may be carry-over from other donors' samples.

The CDR3 loop is CATRRGRDDSYEQYF. CDR3 DNA: TGTGCCACCCGAAGAGGGCGGGACGACTCCTACGAGCAGTACTTC. The chain employs TRBV19 and TRBJ2-7; the D gene is possibly TRBD2 (6 bases). Germline-derived CDR1 and CDR2 are LNHDA and SQIVND (reference sequence). The V gene lost 10 bases and the J gene lost 0 bases, with 19 bases spanning the gap. There are 15 residues in the CDR3.

This chain connects TRBV7-9 to TRBJ2-3, with 12 positions matching TRBD2. V dropped 3 bases and J dropped 4; count of bases not matched to a gene: 11. CDR1 is SEHNR and CDR2 is FQNEAQ in the germline V gene (reference sequence). This CDR3 comprises 18 residues. The CDR3 spells CASSFRLAGGPRPDTQYF. DNA for the CDR3: TGTGCCAGCAGCTTTAGGCTAGCGGGAGGGCCGCGGCCAGATACGCAGTATTTT. Looking up the rest from reference TRBV7-9 and TRBJ2-3 gives the full variable domain: DTGVSQNPRHKITKRGQNVTFRCDPISEHNRLYWYRQTLGQGPEFLTYFQNEAQLEKSRLLSDRFSAERPKGSFSTLEIQRTEQGDSAMYLCASSFRLAGGPRPDTQYFGPGTRLTVL.

The chain couples TRBV10-3 to TRBJ2-3; D is uncertain. CDR1 is ENHRY, CDR2 SYGVKD, per germline. Deletions cut 5 bases from V and 0 bases from J, with 9 bases between. There are 14 residues in the CDR3. The CDR3 here is CAISLGRSTDTQYF. CDR3 DNA: TGTGCCATCAGTCTTGGACGGAGCACAGATACGCAGTATTTT.

The V call is TRBV5-1, the J call TRBJ1-3; 9 bases line up with TRBD1. J was trimmed by 0 bases and V by 4 bases; bases with no gene match: 5. There are 16 residues in the CDR3. Germline V gene sequence: CDR1 SGHRS, CDR2 YFSETQ. The CDR3 coding sequence is TGCGCCAGCAGCGCCACAGGGGGCGTCTCTGGAAACACCATATATTTT. It translates to CASSATGGVSGNTIYF.

The V call is TRBV27, the J call TRBJ1-2, with D possibly matching TRBD1 (6 bases). The CDR3 extends over 12 amino acids. Germline values: CDR1 MNHEY, CDR2 SMNVEV (reference sequence). The germline V and J ends were trimmed by 8 bases and 7 bases, with 14 bases remaining between them. CDR3 sequence reads: CASFGDIRGYTF. The CDR3 nucleotides read TGTGCCAGCTTCGGGGACATCCGTGGCTACACCTTC.

The chain has TRBV9 and TRBJ2-3; 8 positions match TRBD2. There are 15 residues in the CDR3. Germline V CDR1 and CDR2: SGDLS, YYNGEE. The ends lost 2 bases at V and 4 bases at J; junction bases unmatched: 6. As DNA, the CDR3 is TGTGCCAGCAGCGTTTCCAGCGGGAGAGCAGATACGCAGTATTTT. Protein sequence: CASSVSSGRADTQYF.

The chain links TRBV9 to TRBJ2-7, with D uncertain. Germline CDR1 SGDLS, CDR2 YYNGEE. V was trimmed by 0 bases and J by 0 bases, leaving 7 bases between them. This CDR3 contains 14 residues. The CDR3 reads CASSVGSTSYEQYF. Written as DNA, the CDR3 is TGTGCCAGCAGCGTAGGTAGCACCTCCTACGAGCAGTACTTC.

Turning to this clone: At the DNA level, this CDR3 is encoded by other sequences in the same sample as well. The V and J genes are TRBV9 and TRBJ2-5, with D tentatively TRBD1 (6 bases). V lost 0 bases, J lost 5 bases, and 11 bases lay in between. Germline V gene data show CDR1 as SGDLS and CDR2 as YYNGEE. The CDR3 covers 14 residues. The CDR3 is CASSVGGRGETQYF. In nucleotides, the CDR3 is TGTGCCAGCAGCGTAGGAGGAAGGGGGGAGACCCAGTACTTC. The full variable domain, in which reference TRBV9 and TRBJ2-5 provide the parts outside the CDR3, is DSGVTQTPKHLITATGQRVTLRCSPRSGDLSVYWYQQSLDQGLQFLIQYYNGEERAKGNILERFSAQQFPDLHSELNLSSLELGDSALYFCASSVGGRGETQYFGPGTRLLVL.

The rearrangement joins TRBV9 to TRBJ2-3; 7 bases are shared with TRBD2. This CDR3 is built from 15 residues. The germline CDR1 and CDR2 sequences are SGDLS and YYNGEE. V gave up 4 bases and J gave up 0 bases; unmatched junction bases: 5. The CDR3 DNA reads TGTGCCAGCAGCCCAAGCGGGGCGAGCACAGATACGCAGTATTTT. Translating gives CASSPSGASTDTQYF.

The chain combines TRBV18 with TRBJ2-3; D gene uncertain. V gave up 4 bases and J gave up 1 base, with 6 bases separating them. The CDR3 is 13 amino acids. The V gene's germline CDR1 is KGHSH and CDR2 LQKENI. The CDR3 here is CASSQDGTDTQYF. CDR3 in DNA: TGTGCCAGCTCACAGGACGGCACAGATACGCAGTATTTT.

V gene TRBV4-2 combines with J gene TRBJ1-4, with a weak D call TRBD1 (5 bases). V was clipped by 1 base and J by 8 bases, with 14 bases between them. Per germline, CDR1 LGHNA and CDR2 YNFKEQ. The CDR3 loop spans 15 amino acids. The CDR3 is CASSQALGEGEKLFF. CDR3 in DNA: TGTGCCAGCAGCCAAGCCCTCGGGGAGGGGGAAAAACTGTTTTTT.

The CDR3 region is CASRTDRGITGELFF. The CDR3 DNA is TGTGCCAGCAGAACGGACAGGGGTATCACCGGGGAGCTGTTTTTT. V usage is TRBV6-5 and J usage is TRBJ2-2, with 9 bases aligning to TRBD1. The CDR3 totals 15 residues. The germline V gene encodes CDR1 MNHEY and CDR2 SVGAGI. Trimming at V came to 6 bases and at J to 4 bases, leaving 6 bases not matched to a gene.

The rearrangement uses TRBV28 and TRBJ1-1; D is undetermined. V lost 7 bases and J lost 3, with 9 bases in between. Germline V gene data show CDR1 as MDHEN and CDR2 as SYDVKM. The CDR3 sequence is 12 residues long. CDR3 DNA sequence: TGTGCCAGCAAAGCGGGGTACACTGAAGCTTTCTTT. It specifies CASKAGYTEAFF.

V gene TRBV2 combines with J gene TRBJ1-6, with D possibly TRBD1 on 5 matching bases. The V and J ends lost 4 bases and 9 bases respectively, with 13 bases between them. CDR1 and CDR2 from the germline V gene are SNHLY and FYNNEI. CDR3 length: 14 residues. The CDR3 here is CASSGVPGGSPLHF. The CDR3 DNA follows: TGTGCCAGCAGTGGGGTTCCGGGGGGTTCACCCCTCCACTTT. The entire variable domain, with the rest obtained from reference TRBV2 and TRBJ1-6, is as follows: EPEVTQTPSHQVTQMGQEVILRCVPISNHLYFYWYRQILGQKVEFLVSFYNNEISEKSEIFDDQFSVERPDGSNFTLKIRSTKLEDSAMYFCASSGVPGGSPLHFGNGTRLTVT.

This clone is a singleton in its sample. The chain recombines TRBV2 with TRBJ2-5, with TRBD2 identical over 10 bases. Germline V CDR1 and CDR2: SNHLY, FYNNEI. J was trimmed by 4 bases and V by 5 bases; bases with no gene match: 10. The CDR3 contains 16 residues. The CDR3 sequence is CASSPTSGTIGETQYF. In DNA, the CDR3 is TGTGCCAGCAGTCCAACTAGCGGGACTATCGGAGAGACCCAGTACTTC. Full variable domain (missing parts from reference TRBV2 and TRBJ2-5): EPEVTQTPSHQVTQMGQEVILRCVPISNHLYFYWYRQILGQKVEFLVSFYNNEISEKSEIFDDQFSVERPDGSNFTLKIRSTKLEDSAMYFCASSPTSGTIGETQYFGPGTRLLVL.

This clone appeared once. Other DNA sequences in this specimen translate into the identical CDR3. CDR3 protein: CASSVVQETQYF. The CDR3 DNA reads as TGTGCCAGCAGTGTCGTCCAAGAGACCCAGTACTTC. V and J are TRBV2 and TRBJ2-5, with D unclear. Germline CDR1 reads SNHLY; CDR2 reads FYNNEI. This CDR3 has 12 residues. V was shortened by 4 bases and J by 1 base, with 4 bases between the two germline ends.

The chain links TRBV19 to TRBJ2-4; 7 nucleotides align to TRBD1. CDR3 length: 15 residues. Germline assignment: CDR1 LNHDA and CDR2 SQIVND (reference sequence). The V and J ends lost 6 bases and 2 bases, in that order; junction bases with no gene match: 7. In nucleotides, the CDR3 is TGTGCCAGTAGAGCTTTAGGGGGCCCCAAAAACATTCAGTACTTC. It is translated as CASRALGGPKNIQYF.

The chain is built from TRBV15 and TRBJ2-7, with 9 positions matching TRBD2. V dropped 0 bases and J dropped 6; count of bases not matched to a gene: 9. CDR3 length: 16 amino acids. Germline V gene data show CDR1 as LNHNV and CDR2 as YYDKDF (reference sequence). The CDR3 sequence is CATSREGSGRTREQYF. CDR3 coding DNA: TGTGCCACCAGCAGAGAAGGTAGCGGGAGAACCCGCGAGCAGTACTTC.

This chain joins TRBV4-2 and TRBJ2-1; D might be TRBD1 (6 bases). V lost 1 base, J lost 3 bases, and 13 bases lay in between. This CDR3 is built from 16 residues. Germline CDR1 LGHNA, CDR2 YNFKEQ. For the CDR3, the DNA is TGTGCCAGCAGCCAAGGGGGGCTAATTAACTACAATGAGCAGTTCTTC. It specifies CASSQGGLINYNEQFF.

CDR3 coding DNA: TGTGCCAGCTCACCGAAGGGACATCTTTCCGCTTGGGCGAACACCGGGGAGCTGTTTTTT. Amino acids: CASSPKGHLSAWANTGELFF. The chain combines TRBV18 with TRBJ2-2; D possibly corresponds to TRBD1 (6 bases). V lost 3 bases and J lost 0, with 23 bases in between. Germline values: CDR1 KGHSH, CDR2 LQKENI. This CDR3 region has 20 residues. Full variable domain (rest looked up from reference TRBV18 and TRBJ2-2): NAGVMQNPRHLVRRRGQEARLRCSPMKGHSHVYWYRQLPEEGLKFMVYLQKENIIDESGMPKERFSAEFPKEGPSILRIQQVVRGDSAAYFCASSPKGHLSAWANTGELFFGEGSRLTVL.